This is a list of T cell receptor beta chains from one sample in a study of radiation and T cells in renal cell carcinoma. TCRdb keeps only in-frame clones here, not all; method: immunoSEQ multiplex PCR. The profile shows some 72,000 clones, around 80% of them singletons. The sample consisted of blood, taken from a patient whose treatment included radiotherapy and nephrectomy. Receptor source: a man aged 55 to 70 with renal cell carcinoma. The CDR3 runs from the conserved cysteine through the conserved F or W. A D gene is named only where the DNA matches it firmly. Expanded clones are given a class, and other clones once, few, many or no size at all.

J gene	D gene	V gene	clone size	CDR3 DNA	CDR3 protein
TRBJ2-2	NA	TRBV4-1	NA	TGCGCGTCCCGGGACTGGGACACCGGGGAGCTGTTTTTT	CASRDWDTGELFF
TRBJ1-2	NA	TRBV1	few	TGCACCAGCAGCCAAGAAGGAAGATCCCGAGGGGGTACCGCGGAGGATGGCTACACCTTC	CTSSQEGRSRGGTAEDGYTF
TRBJ2-1	NA	TRBV19	NA	TGTGCCAGTAGACTCGGGAGCGACACCCCCTACAATGAGCAGTTCTTC	CASRLGSDTPYNEQFF
TRBJ1-1	TRBD1	TRBV2	NA	TGTGCCAGCAAGGGACAGGGCTTTTTGAACACTGAAGCTTTCTTT	CASKGQGFLNTEAFF
TRBJ2-7	TRBD1	TRBV28	NA	TGTGCCAGCAGTTTTAGTCCGGGACAGGACTACGAGCAGTACTTC	CASSFSPGQDYEQYF
TRBJ2-5	NA	TRBV7-9	NA	TGTGCCAGCAGCTTGGCAAGCGGTCCCCCAAGGGAGACCCAGTACTTC	CASSLASGPPRETQYF
TRBJ2-5	TRBD1	TRBV7-9	NA	TGTGCCAGCACCCTCCCGACAGGGATAGAGACCCAGTACTTC	CASTLPTGIETQYF
TRBJ2-2	NA	TRBV25-1	NA	TGTGCCAGCAGTGAATATGGGGTCGGGACAATGGGTGTCGGGGAGCTGTTTTTT	CASSEYGVGTMGVGELFF
TRBJ2-2	NA	TRBV19	NA	TGTGCCACACTACCCGGGCCCGCGAACACCGGGGAGCTGTTTTTT	CATLPGPANTGELFF
TRBJ2-2	NA	TRBV28	NA	TGTGCCAGCAGTTATCCGATCGGGGAGCTGTTTTTT	CASSYPIGELFF
TRBJ2-5	NA	TRBV28	NA	TGTGCCAGCAGCTCGACAGGAGAGACCCAGTACTTC	CASSSTGETQYF
TRBJ2-1	TRBD2	TRBV5-1	NA	TGCGCCAGCAGCCTCTTACCGGGACTAGCTGGAAATGAGCAGTTCTTC	CASSLLPGLAGNEQFF
TRBJ2-7	TRBD2	TRBV4-3	NA	TGCGCCAGCAGCCAAGATTCGTCTAGCGGATCCTACGAGCAGTACTTC	CASSQDSSSGSYEQYF
TRBJ2-5	TRBD2	TRBV19	NA	TGTGCCAGTAGTAACGGAGCGGGAGTTTACGTGACCCAGTACTTC	CASSNGAGVYVTQYF
TRBJ1-1	TRBD1	TRBV6-6	NA	TGTGCCAGCAGGACAGGGCCCATGAACACTGAAGCTTTCTTT	CASRTGPMNTEAFF
TRBJ1-4	NA	TRBV4-3	NA	TGCGCCAGCAGCCAAGATGGGGCCTTTAATGAAAAACTGTTTTTT	CASSQDGAFNEKLFF
TRBJ2-7	TRBD1	TRBV27	NA	TGTGCCAGCAGTCCACCGGGACAGCCCTACGAGCAGTACTTC	CASSPPGQPYEQYF
TRBJ2-1	TRBD2	TRBV7-3	NA	TGTGCCAGCTCTAGCGGGGTGGCCCATGAGCAGTTCTTC	CASSSGVAHEQFF
TRBJ2-5	NA	TRBV9	NA	TGTGCCAGCAGCGCGCCGTGGGGGGCGAGCGGAGAGACCCAGTACTTC	CASSAPWGASGETQYF
TRBJ1-4	NA	TRBV11-2	NA	TGTGCCAGCAGCTTTACTGGTAGACCTGAAAAACTGTTTTTT	CASSFTGRPEKLFF
TRBJ2-7	TRBD2	TRBV28	NA	TGTGCCAGCAGTTATAGCGGGGTCCCTAGGGAGCAGTACTTC	CASSYSGVPREQYF
TRBJ2-1	TRBD1	TRBV5-1	NA	TGCGCCAGCAGCCCACGACAGGGGGCTGACAATGAGCAGTTCTTC	CASSPRQGADNEQFF